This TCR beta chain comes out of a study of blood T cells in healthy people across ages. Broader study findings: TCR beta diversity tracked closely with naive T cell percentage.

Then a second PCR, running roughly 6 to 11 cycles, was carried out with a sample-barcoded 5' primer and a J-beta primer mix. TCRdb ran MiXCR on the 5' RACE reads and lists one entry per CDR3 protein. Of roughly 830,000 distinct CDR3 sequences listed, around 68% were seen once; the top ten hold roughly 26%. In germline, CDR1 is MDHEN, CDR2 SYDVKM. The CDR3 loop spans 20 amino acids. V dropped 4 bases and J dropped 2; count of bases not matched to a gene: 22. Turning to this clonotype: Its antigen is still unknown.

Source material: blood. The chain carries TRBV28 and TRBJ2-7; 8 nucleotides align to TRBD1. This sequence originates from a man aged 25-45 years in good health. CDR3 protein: CASSSKVSVDRGLRAYEQYF. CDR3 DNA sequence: TGTGCCAGCAGTTCAAAAGTTAGCGTAGACAGGGGCCTGCGAGCCTACGAGCAGTACTTC.